This T cell receptor (beta chain) was documented in a study of T cells in localized non-small cell lung cancer. Here immunoSEQ multiplex PCR was the method, and the copy in TCRdb shows in-frame clones only, minus some. The profile shows approximately 5,100 clones, less than 35% of them singletons. General observations from the study: Higher adjacent-lung clonality was associated with shorter survival.

The V gene's germline CDR1 is MDHEN and CDR2 SYDVKM. V was pared by 6 bases and J by 7 bases, with 16 bases of the junction left unmatched. CDR3 length equals 16 residues. The table lists this clone with a few counts. What it binds is unknown. This TCR was recovered from a woman aged 35 to 70 with stage II squamous cell lung carcinoma. This chain uses TRBV28 with TRBJ2-7, with 9 bases matching TRBD2. The sample was lung tumor tissue, taken before any cancer treatment. CDR3 DNA sequence: TGTGCCAGCAGCCTGGGACTGAGCGGGAGGAGGGGTGAGCAGTACTTC. It specifies CASSLGLSGRRGEQYF.